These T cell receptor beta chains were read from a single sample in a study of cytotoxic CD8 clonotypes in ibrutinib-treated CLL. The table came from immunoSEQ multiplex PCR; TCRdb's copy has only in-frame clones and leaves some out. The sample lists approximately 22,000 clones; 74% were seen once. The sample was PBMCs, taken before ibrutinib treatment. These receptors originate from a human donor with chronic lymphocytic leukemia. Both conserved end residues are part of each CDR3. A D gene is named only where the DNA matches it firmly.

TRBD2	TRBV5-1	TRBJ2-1	CASKGAGVSYNEQFF
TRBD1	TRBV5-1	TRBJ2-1	CASSFTTGASNEQFF
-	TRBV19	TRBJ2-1	CASRTRGDNEQFF
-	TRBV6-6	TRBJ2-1	CASSYSKGTVNEQFF
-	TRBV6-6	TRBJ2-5	CASSPWSEETQYF
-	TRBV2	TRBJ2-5	CASSELATARSPQYF
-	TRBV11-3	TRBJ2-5	CASSLLQGETQYF
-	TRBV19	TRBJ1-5	CASSTSPSKSGGDQPQHF
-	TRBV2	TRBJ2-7	CASRAQLATAYEQYF
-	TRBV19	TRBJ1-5	CASEPGQSNQPQHF
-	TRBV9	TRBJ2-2	CASSAGQGSGELFF
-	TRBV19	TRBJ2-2	CASSMWGELFF
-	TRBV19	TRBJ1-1	CASSIWGLDTEAFF
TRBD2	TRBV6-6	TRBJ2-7	CASSSHLAGATEQYF
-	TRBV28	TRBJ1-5	CASSITGFGNQPQHF